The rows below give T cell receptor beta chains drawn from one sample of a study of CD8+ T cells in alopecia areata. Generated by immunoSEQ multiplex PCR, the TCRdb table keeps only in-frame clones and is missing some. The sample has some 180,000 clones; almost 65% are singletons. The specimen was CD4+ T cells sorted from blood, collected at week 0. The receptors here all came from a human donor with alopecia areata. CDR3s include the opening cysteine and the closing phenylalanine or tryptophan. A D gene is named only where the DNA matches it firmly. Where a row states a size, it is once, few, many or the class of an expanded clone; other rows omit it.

CDR3 protein: CASSSYSSSTDTQYF
CDR3 DNA: TGTGCCAGCAGTTCCTATAGTTCTAGCACAGATACGCAGTATTTT
J gene: TRBJ2-3
D gene: .
clone size: .
V gene: TRBV27

CDR3 protein: CASRIPGTGRAFF
CDR3 DNA: TGTGCCAGCAGAATCCCCGGGACAGGGCGAGCTTTCTTT
J gene: TRBJ1-1
D gene: TRBD1
clone size: few
V gene: TRBV27

CDR3 protein: CASSRPGQLSNNEQFF
CDR3 DNA: TGTGCCAGCAGCCGCCCGGGACAATTGTCTAACAATGAGCAGTTCTTC
J gene: TRBJ2-1
D gene: .
clone size: few
V gene: TRBV14

CDR3 protein: CASSPSTGFINYGYTF
CDR3 DNA: TGTGCCAGCTCACCTTCCACAGGGTTTATCAACTATGGCTACACCTTC
J gene: TRBJ1-2
D gene: .
clone size: few
V gene: TRBV18

CDR3 protein: CATSRDLENSPLHF
CDR3 DNA: TGTGCCACCAGCAGAGATCTCGAAAATTCACCCCTCCACTTT
J gene: TRBJ1-6
D gene: .
clone size: .
V gene: TRBV15

CDR3 protein: CASSPDLRGSSYNEQFF
CDR3 DNA: TGTGCCAGCAGCCCGGATTTGCGGGGGAGCTCCTACAATGAGCAGTTCTTC
J gene: TRBJ2-1
D gene: TRBD2
clone size: .
V gene: TRBV7-8

CDR3 protein: CASSPATATGELFF
CDR3 DNA: TGTGCCAGTAGTCCTGCGACAGCCACCGGGGAGCTGTTTTTT
J gene: TRBJ2-2
D gene: .
clone size: few
V gene: TRBV19

CDR3 protein: CASSLPDTQYF
CDR3 DNA: TGTGCCAGCAGCTTACCAGATACGCAGTATTTT
J gene: TRBJ2-3
D gene: .
clone size: .
V gene: TRBV7-9

CDR3 protein: CASSLTGLSNQPQHF
CDR3 DNA: TGTGCCAGCAGTCTAACAGGGCTGAGCAATCAGCCCCAGCATTTT
J gene: TRBJ1-5
D gene: .
clone size: .
V gene: TRBV7-2

CDR3 protein: CASSPGGVYGYTF
CDR3 DNA: TGTGCCAGCTCACCAGGGGGCGTCTATGGCTACACCTTC
J gene: TRBJ1-2
D gene: .
clone size: few
V gene: TRBV18

CDR3 protein: CAWSGRDGTKNIQYF
CDR3 DNA: TGTGCCTGGAGTGGCAGGGATGGAACCAAAAACATTCAGTACTTC
J gene: TRBJ2-4
D gene: .
clone size: .
V gene: TRBV30

CDR3 protein: CAWKHSAGNTIYF
CDR3 DNA: TGTGCCTGGAAACACTCGGCTGGAAACACCATATATTTT
J gene: TRBJ1-3
D gene: .
clone size: .
V gene: TRBV30

CDR3 protein: CAIRPGLAEYEQYF
CDR3 DNA: TGTGCCATCAGGCCGGGACTAGCGGAATACGAGCAGTACTTC
J gene: TRBJ2-7
D gene: TRBD2
clone size: .
V gene: TRBV10-3